Listed below are T cell receptor beta chains from one sample, sequenced in a study of cytomegalovirus exposure and HLA in healthy donors. Assay: immunoSEQ multiplex PCR; the TCRdb copy retains only in-frame clones and omits some. The sample holds about 160,000 clones, roughly 75% seen once. The sequencing input was PBMCs. All receptors derive from a female donor in good health and CMV-seronegative. CDR3s include the opening cysteine and the closing phenylalanine or tryptophan. The order of the fields is CDR3 protein, CDR3 DNA, D gene, V gene, clone size, J gene. A D gene is named only where the DNA matches it firmly. A clone size is listed for some rows: how often the clone was seen (once, few, many), or a class if it is expanded.

CAISEFSFRREGEQYF,TGTGCCATCAGTGAGTTTTCCTTCCGCAGGGAGGGCGAGCAGTACTTC,TRBD2,TRBV10-3,.,TRBJ2-7
CASSIVAGAEQYF,TGTGCCAGTAGTATAGTCGCGGGAGCCGAGCAGTACTTC,TRBD2,TRBV19,few,TRBJ2-7
CASGLLEVGSYGYTF,TGTGCTAGTGGTTTGCTCGAGGTGGGTTCCTATGGCTACACCTTC,.,TRBV12-5,.,TRBJ1-2
CASSFGQGAREQYF,TGTGCCAGCAGCTTCGGACAGGGGGCACGCGAGCAGTACTTC,TRBD1,TRBV7-2,.,TRBJ2-7
CASSLRDRGLHEQYF,TGTGCCAGCAGCCTCCGGGACAGGGGTCTACACGAGCAGTACTTC,TRBD1,TRBV2,.,TRBJ2-7
CASSLKGATYEQYF,TGTGCCAGCAGTTTAAAGGGGGCCACCTACGAGCAGTACTTC,TRBD1,TRBV27,.,TRBJ2-7
CSVYRRGTVMNTEAFF,TGCAGCGTTTATCGTAGGGGGACGGTGATGAACACTGAAGCTTTCTTT,.,TRBV29-1,.,TRBJ1-1
CATSRGSEGQGGELFF,TGTGCCACCAGCAGAGGATCTGAAGGGCAGGGCGGGGAGCTGTTTTTT,.,TRBV15,.,TRBJ2-2
CASSPVRERPDTQYF,TGTGCCAGCTCACCTGTCCGGGAGCGTCCAGATACGCAGTATTTT,.,TRBV18,.,TRBJ2-3
CASSYPGLAQDTQYF,TGTGCCAGCAGTTACCCGGGACTAGCACAAGATACGCAGTATTTT,TRBD2,TRBV6-6,.,TRBJ2-3
CASSFPSGLAVREGPDTQYF,TGTGCCAGCAGTTTCCCCTCGGGACTAGCGGTCAGAGAGGGGCCAGATACGCAGTATTTT,TRBD2,TRBV28,.,TRBJ2-3
CASSPWTRNNEQFF,TGTGCCAGCTCACCGTGGACTAGAAACAATGAGCAGTTCTTC,TRBD2,TRBV18,few,TRBJ2-1
CASSPPVGQGKGMNTEAFF,TGTGCCAGCTCACCTCCAGTGGGACAGGGAAAGGGCATGAACACTGAAGCTTTCTTT,TRBD1,TRBV18,.,TRBJ1-1
CASGSYGGASYDEQFF,TGTGCCAGCGGATCCTATGGAGGGGCGAGTTATGATGAGCAGTTCTTC,.,TRBV11-2,.,TRBJ2-1
CASSQRQGQGVLAFF,TGTGCCAGCAGCCAACGTCAGGGACAGGGAGTATTAGCTTTCTTT,TRBD1,TRBV4-2,.,TRBJ1-1
CASSQDTPWTRAKNIQYF,TGCGCCAGCAGCCAAGATACCCCCTGGACTAGGGCCAAAAACATTCAGTACTTC,TRBD2,TRBV4-3,.,TRBJ2-4
CASSNAGKNTEAFF,TGTGCCAGCAGTAATGCAGGGAAGAACACTGAAGCTTTCTTT,.,TRBV28,few,TRBJ1-1
CASRIHGGQNTEAFF,TGTGCCAGTAGAATACATGGGGGACAGAACACTGAAGCTTTCTTT,.,TRBV19,.,TRBJ1-1
CASSSPSGGRYEQYF,TGTGCCAGCAGCTCCCCCTCGGGCGGGAGATACGAGCAGTACTTC,TRBD2,TRBV5-4,.,TRBJ2-7
CAWETGPIMNTEAFF,TGTGCCTGGGAAACGGGTCCTATAATGAACACTGAAGCTTTCTTT,.,TRBV30,.,TRBJ1-1
CASRLGQGIYEQYF,TGCGCCAGCAGGCTCGGACAGGGGATTTACGAGCAGTACTTC,TRBD1,TRBV5-1,.,TRBJ2-7
CASSYAGQGTETQYF,TGTGCCAGCAGTTACGCGGGACAGGGCACGGAGACCCAGTACTTC,TRBD1,TRBV6-5,few,TRBJ2-5
CSVVRGQGTGELFF,TGCAGCGTTGTACGGGGACAAGGAACCGGGGAGCTGTTTTTT,.,TRBV29-1,.,TRBJ2-2
CASKGALYGYTF,TGTGCCAGCAAAGGGGCCCTATATGGCTACACCTTC,.,TRBV28,.,TRBJ1-2
CASSSTGDYGYTF,TGTGCCAGCAGCTCGACAGGGGACTATGGCTACACCTTC,TRBD1,TRBV6-5,.,TRBJ1-2
CASSQDWGGSVAKNIQYF,TGCGCCAGCAGCCAAGACTGGGGGGGGTCAGTAGCCAAAAACATTCAGTACTTC,TRBD2,TRBV4-1,.,TRBJ2-4
CASSSNPRVTEAFF,TGTGCCAGCAGCTCCAACCCCAGGGTCACTGAAGCTTTCTTT,.,TRBV7-9,.,TRBJ1-1
CASTEGYGYTF,TGTGCCAGCACGGAGGGCTATGGCTACACCTTC,.,TRBV28,.,TRBJ1-2
CSVEGTSGILAKNIQYF,TGCAGCGTTGAAGGGACTAGCGGGATACTAGCCAAAAACATTCAGTACTTC,TRBD2,TRBV29-1,.,TRBJ2-4
CASSPRDRADETQYF,TGTGCCAGCAGCCCCAGGGACAGGGCGGATGAGACCCAGTACTTC,TRBD1,TRBV4-2,.,TRBJ2-5
CASSLELAGYYEQYF,TGTGCCAGCAGCTTGGAACTAGCGGGATACTACGAGCAGTACTTC,TRBD2,TRBV5-4,.,TRBJ2-7
CASSQDLGTKQETQYF,TGTGCCAGCAGCCAAGATTTGGGGACAAAGCAAGAGACCCAGTACTTC,.,TRBV4-2,.,TRBJ2-5
CASSSGGGYTF,TGTGCCAGCAGCTCAGGGGGAGGCTACACCTTC,TRBD1,TRBV11-2,.,TRBJ1-2
CARTKQGGTEAFF,TGTGCCAGAACCAAACAGGGTGGAACTGAAGCTTTCTTT,.,TRBV5-3,.,TRBJ1-1
CASSLGQGLVQPQHF,TGTGCCAGCAGCTTGGGACAGGGGTTGGTTCAGCCCCAGCATTTT,TRBD1,TRBV7-2,.,TRBJ1-5
CASRRGTGTYEQYF,TGTGCCAGCAGACGAGGGACAGGGACCTACGAGCAGTACTTC,TRBD1,TRBV6-5,.,TRBJ2-7
CASRGTANTEAFF,TGTGCCAGCAGAGGTACAGCAAACACTGAAGCTTTCTTT,.,TRBV6-5,.,TRBJ1-1
CASSQEVRPGNPYEQYF,TGCGCCAGCAGCCAAGAGGTCCGCCCCGGGAACCCCTACGAGCAGTACTTC,.,TRBV4-3,once,TRBJ2-7
CASSTPGADTQYF,TGTGCCAGCAGCACCCCGGGGGCAGATACGCAGTATTTT,.,TRBV7-9,.,TRBJ2-3
CASSPQGLSYNEQFF,TGTGCCAGCAGTCCCCAAGGACTGTCCTACAATGAGCAGTTCTTC,.,TRBV28,.,TRBJ2-1